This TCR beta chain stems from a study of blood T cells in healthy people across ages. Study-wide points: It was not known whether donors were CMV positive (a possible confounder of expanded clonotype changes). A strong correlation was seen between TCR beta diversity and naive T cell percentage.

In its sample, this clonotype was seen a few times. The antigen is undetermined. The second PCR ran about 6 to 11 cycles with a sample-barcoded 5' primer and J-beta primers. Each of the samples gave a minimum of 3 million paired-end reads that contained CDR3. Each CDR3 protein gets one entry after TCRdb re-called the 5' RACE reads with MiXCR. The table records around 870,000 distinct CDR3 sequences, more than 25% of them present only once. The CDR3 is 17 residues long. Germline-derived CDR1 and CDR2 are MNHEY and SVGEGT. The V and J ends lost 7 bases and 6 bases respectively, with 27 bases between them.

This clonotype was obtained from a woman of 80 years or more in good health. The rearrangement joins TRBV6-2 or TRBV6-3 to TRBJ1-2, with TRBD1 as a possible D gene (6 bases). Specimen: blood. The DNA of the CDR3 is TGTGCCAGCAATTTATCCCAGACCGAGGCCAGGGGACATGGCTACACCTTC. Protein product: CASNLSQTEARGHGYTF.